The rows below give T cell receptor beta chains drawn from one sample of a study of blood T cell repertoires in COVID-19. TCRdb's copy holds only in-frame clones and misses some; the assay was immunoSEQ multiplex PCR. The data contain some 200,000 clones, roughly nine tenths of them singletons. The source material was PBMCs or T cells enriched from blood (not recorded which). The receptor set was obtained from a woman aged 25 to 45 who had recovered from COVID-19. The CDR3 runs from the conserved cysteine through the conserved F or W. The D gene is left open where the match is weak. Clone size is given for some rows only: seen once, a few or many times, or a class if the clone is expanded.

J,D,V,size,DNA,CDR3
TRBJ2-2,TRBD2,TRBV9,-,TGTGCCAGCAGCGACCCCCGGCAACCGGGAGGGAGGAACACCGGGGAGCTGTTTTTT,CASSDPRQPGGRNTGELFF
TRBJ1-2,TRBD1,TRBV10-3,-,TGTGCCATCAGTGAGTCCGTTAACAGGGGACTCAACTATGGCTACACCTTC,CAISESVNRGLNYGYTF
TRBJ1-1,TRBD1,TRBV3-1/TRBV3-2,-,TGTGCCAGCAGCCAAATAGGGGGCAACACTGAAGCTTTCTTT,CASSQIGGNTEAFF
TRBJ2-6,TRBD1,TRBV4-2,-,TGTGCCAGCAGCCAAGCCGGACAGGCCGTCGTCCTGACTTTC,CASSQAGQAVVLTF
TRBJ2-7,TRBD2,TRBV28,-,TGTGCCAGCCTACGCGGGAGCCTGGAGTACTTC,CASLRGSLEYF
TRBJ2-3,TRBD2,TRBV6-2/TRBV6-3,-,TGTGCCAGCAGTTATAGCGGGAGGGCAGCAGATACGCAGTATTTT,CASSYSGRAADTQYF
TRBJ1-5,-,TRBV19,-,TGTGCCAGTAGTATAGTGGGACTACTGTATTTT,CASSIVGLLYF
TRBJ2-1,TRBD2,TRBV6-2/TRBV6-3,-,TGTGCCAGCAGCTCCACCACGGGACTAGCGGGACAAACGGGTAATGAGCAGTTCTTC,CASSSTTGLAGQTGNEQFF
TRBJ1-2,TRBD1,TRBV5-1,-,TGCGCCAGCAGCTTGAGTACAGGGGACTATGGCTACACCTTC,CASSLSTGDYGYTF
TRBJ2-1,TRBD2,TRBV19,few,TGTGCCAGTCAACGGACTAGCGGGAGCGATGAGCAGTTCTTC,CASQRTSGSDEQFF
TRBJ1-6,-,TRBV9,-,TGTGCCAGCAGCCAGAGAGGTGATTCACCCCTCCACTTT,CASSQRGDSPLHF
TRBJ1-5,TRBD1,TRBV10-1,-,TGCGCCAGCAGTGAGGTTGGGACAGGGGGCAGGAGCAATCAGCCCCAGCATTTT,CASSEVGTGGRSNQPQHF
TRBJ2-7,TRBD2,TRBV10-3,-,TGTGCCATCAGCGCGGGACTAGCGGTGGACGAGCAGTACTTC,CAISAGLAVDEQYF
TRBJ1-1,TRBD1,TRBV15,-,TGTGCCACCAGCCCGGACAGGGCCTACACTGAAGCTTTCTTT,CATSPDRAYTEAFF
TRBJ1-4,TRBD1,TRBV30,-,TGTGCCTGGGACCAACAGGGGGCGGGAACTAATGAAAAACTGTTTTTT,CAWDQQGAGTNEKLFF
TRBJ1-4,TRBD1,TRBV30,-,TGTGCCTGGAGTCGCGGGACAGGGGAAGTTCATGAAAAACTGTTTTTT,CAWSRGTGEVHEKLFF
TRBJ2-7,-,TRBV4-1,-,TGCGCCAGCAGCCAAGAGGACTTTCTCTCCTACGAGCAGTACTTC,CASSQEDFLSYEQYF
TRBJ2-3,-,TRBV4-3,-,TGCGCCAGCAGCCAAGATACGAGTCGCGCAGATACGCAGTATTTT,CASSQDTSRADTQYF
TRBJ1-1,-,TRBV19,-,TGTGCCAGTAGTGTTAAGGCAGGGTCCATGAAAGCTTTCTTT,CASSVKAGSMKAFF
TRBJ1-2,TRBD1,TRBV18,-,TGTGCCAGCTCACTCGCCGGGACAGGGAACTATGGCTACACCTTC,CASSLAGTGNYGYTF
TRBJ1-2,-,TRBV3-1/TRBV3-2,-,TGTGCCAGCAGCCAACAGGGCCGTGGCTACACCTTC,CASSQQGRGYTF
TRBJ2-4,TRBD2,TRBV4-1,-,TGCGCCAGCAGCCGGGGCCTAGCGGGGGGGCTAGCCAAAAACATTCAGTACTTC,CASSRGLAGGLAKNIQYF
TRBJ1-2,TRBD1,TRBV9,-,TGTGCCAGCAGCGTCGGGACAGGGGGGATCGACTATGGCTACACCTTC,CASSVGTGGIDYGYTF
TRBJ2-2,TRBD2,TRBV9,-,TGTGCCAGCAGCCCCCGGAGCGGGGGGCATAGCGGGGAGCTGTTTTTT,CASSPRSGGHSGELFF
TRBJ1-5,-,TRBV30,-,TGTGCCTGGAGTGTGGGCATCGAGAGCAATCAGCCCCAGCATTTT,CAWSVGIESNQPQHF
TRBJ1-5,TRBD1,TRBV5-5,-,TGTGCCAGCAGCTTGGATGGAGGGGGCAGGCGCAATCAGCCCCAGCATTTT,CASSLDGGGRRNQPQHF
TRBJ1-1,-,TRBV7-9,-,TGTGCCAGCAGCTTAGCAGGGGAGGACACTGAAGCTTTCTTT,CASSLAGEDTEAFF
TRBJ2-6,-,TRBV10-3,-,TGTGCCATCAGTGAGTCCGGCAGGGGAAGCTCTGGGGCCAACGTCCTGACTTTC,CAISESGRGSSGANVLTF
TRBJ2-7,TRBD2,TRBV28,-,TGTGCCAGCAGTTTGCTAGCGGGAGGTTACGAGCAGTACTTC,CASSLLAGGYEQYF
TRBJ1-1,TRBD1,TRBV19,-,TGTGCCAGTAGTATAAGGGGGCCGGCGAACACTGAAGCTTTCTTT,CASSIRGPANTEAFF
TRBJ2-3,TRBD1,TRBV27,-,TGTGCCAGCAGTATCTACAGGGGAAAGACCACAGATACGCAGTATTTT,CASSIYRGKTTDTQYF
TRBJ1-1,TRBD1,TRBV7-3,-,TGTGCCAGCAGTTTAAACCCTCCCGGGACAGGGCAAACTGAAGCTTTCTTT,CASSLNPPGTGQTEAFF
TRBJ2-3,TRBD1,TRBV30,-,TGTGCCTGGAGTGTCGGGACAGGGACAGATACGCAGTATTTT,CAWSVGTGTDTQYF
TRBJ2-2,TRBD2,TRBV5-8,few,TGTGCCACCAAAAACGAGCGGGGGAACACCGGGGAGCTGTTTTTT,CATKNERGNTGELFF
TRBJ2-7,-,TRBV24-1,-,TGTGCCACCAGTGAACCCACGGAGTCTCGGTACCTCTACGAGCAGTACTTC,CATSEPTESRYLYEQYF
TRBJ1-2,-,TRBV30,-,TGTGCCTGGAGTGTTAAAGGGGTCTACACCTTC,CAWSVKGVYTF
TRBJ1-1,-,TRBV30,-,TGTGCCTGGACGATGGGAGGGAACACTGAAGCTTTCTTT,CAWTMGGNTEAFF
TRBJ2-7,TRBD2,TRBV28,-,TGTGCCAGCAGAACTAGCGGGATCTGGGAGCAGTACTTC,CASRTSGIWEQYF
TRBJ2-5,-,TRBV7-8,once,TGTGCCAGCAGCTTAGCGGGCCGAAGAGAGACCCAGTACTTC,CASSLAGRRETQYF
TRBJ1-1,-,TRBV5-1,-,TGCGCCAGCAGCTTATTACAGGGCGACACTGAAGCTTTCTTT,CASSLLQGDTEAFF
TRBJ1-1,-,TRBV6-5,-,TGTGCCAGCAGAACACAGAACACTGAAGCTTTCTTT,CASRTQNTEAFF
TRBJ1-1,-,TRBV4-3,few,TGCGCCAGCAGCCACAACTTTCGCGGGGGCACTGAAGCTTTCTTT,CASSHNFRGGTEAFF
TRBJ2-2,-,TRBV29-1,-,TGCAGCGTTTATAGGGGCACCGGGGAGCTGTTTTTT,CSVYRGTGELFF
TRBJ1-2,-,TRBV7-9,few,TGTGCCAGCTTGCGGATCCCAAACTATGGCTACACCTTC,CASLRIPNYGYTF
TRBJ2-7,TRBD2,TRBV18,-,TGTGCCAGCTCACCAGCCGGACTAGCGGGCTCCTACGAGCAGTACTTC,CASSPAGLAGSYEQYF
TRBJ1-1,-,TRBV9,-,TGTGCCAGCAGCGTAGTTTCAGGGGCGGGCACTGAAGCTTTCTTT,CASSVVSGAGTEAFF
TRBJ2-1,TRBD1,TRBV3-1/TRBV3-2,-,TGTGCCAGCAGCCAACGCCCGACAGGGGGGAATTGGGGTGAGCAGTTCTTC,CASSQRPTGGNWGEQFF
TRBJ1-2,TRBD1,TRBV5-1,-,TGCGCCAGCAGCCCCCGGACAGGGCTCATCAACTATGGCTACACCTTC,CASSPRTGLINYGYTF
TRBJ1-1,-,TRBV24-1,-,TGTGCCACCGCCCTGGGGAGCGGAACTGAAGCTTTCTTT,CATALGSGTEAFF
TRBJ1-1,TRBD1,TRBV6-5,-,TGTGCCAGCAGCCGGACAGGGGTTTTCGCTGAAGCTTTCTTT,CASSRTGVFAEAFF
TRBJ2-6,TRBD1,TRBV6-4,-,TGTGCCAGCAGCTCTGGACAGGGGTCTGGGGCCAACGTCCTGACTTTC,CASSSGQGSGANVLTF
TRBJ1-2,-,TRBV11-3,once,TGTGCCAGCAGCTTAAACGGCTATGGCTACACCTTC,CASSLNGYGYTF
TRBJ2-7,-,TRBV14,-,TGTGCCAGCAGCCAAGTCACAGGGTTTGCCTACGAGCAGTACTTC,CASSQVTGFAYEQYF
TRBJ2-7,TRBD1,TRBV27,-,TGTGCCAGCAGTCACTCAATCCGGACAGGGTTCCACGAGCAGTACTTC,CASSHSIRTGFHEQYF
TRBJ2-7,-,TRBV5-6,-,TGTGCCAGCAGCCTCGGACGGGACACCTACGAGCAGTACTTC,CASSLGRDTYEQYF